These 28 T cell receptor beta chains were sequenced from one sample in a study of blood T cell repertoires in COVID-19. Measured with immunoSEQ multiplex PCR; TCRdb has only the in-frame clones, and not every one. The sample consists of 410,000 or so clones, about nine tenths of them appearing once. The sequenced sample consisted of peripheral blood. These receptor sequences come from a woman aged 30 to 39 with active or convalescent COVID-19.

CDR3 sequence: CASSPSVSYGYTF. The CDR3 DNA follows: TGTGCCAGCAGCCCTAGTGTTAGCTATGGCTACACCTTC. The J gene is TRBJ1-2, the V gene TRBV7-8, with D hard to call. Trimming cost V 5 bases and J 4 bases, with 11 bases left between them. The CDR3 is made up of 13 amino acids. Germline values: CDR1 SGHVS, CDR2 FQNEAQ.

This chain links TRBV2 with TRBJ2-1; 10 nucleotides line up with TRBD2. The CDR3 extends over 14 amino acids. The germline V gene encodes CDR1 SNHLY and CDR2 FYNNEI. V shed 6 bases and J 7 bases; nucleotides not matched to a gene: 6. The CDR3 here is CASSRSGGANEQFF. CDR3 DNA: TGTGCCAGCAGCCGAAGCGGGGGGGCAAATGAGCAGTTCTTC.

This rearrangement joins TRBV30 to TRBJ1-1; TRBD1 matches at 9 bases. Looked up from germline, CDR1 is GTSNPN and CDR2 is SVGIG (reference sequence). The junction had 8 bases not matched to a gene; V was cut back by 0 bases and J by 6 bases. The CDR3 spans 15 residues. CDR3 region: CAWSVRDRESAEAFF. CDR3 DNA sequence: TGTGCCTGGAGTGTTCGGGACAGGGAGAGTGCTGAAGCTTTCTTT.

The J gene is TRBJ2-1, the V gene TRBV9, with D possibly matching TRBD2 (6 bases). The CDR3 has 17 amino acids. The germline CDR1 and CDR2 sequences are SGDLS and YYNGEE. V lost 0 bases and J 0 bases, leaving 13 bases between the germline ends. The CDR3 DNA sequence: TGTGCCAGCAGCGTAGGGGCTAGCGAGAGCTCCTACAATGAGCAGTTCTTC. Translating it yields CASSVGASESSYNEQFF.

Regarding this clone: At one boundary the junction diverges from the germline segment, which might be a read error. CDR3: CASTLGGRVVGEQFF. The DNA of the CDR3 is TGTGCCAGCACCTTGGGAGGTCGTGTGGTTGGTGAGCAGTTCTTC. The gene calls are TRBV5-6 and TRBJ2-1, with a possible D match to TRBD2 (6 bases). The CDR3 length is 15 residues. Germline V CDR1 and CDR2: SGHDT, YYEEEE.

This clone was observed once. The chain carries TRBV6-1 and TRBJ1-4; 7 bases line up with TRBD1. J was trimmed by 5 bases and V by 0 bases; bases with no gene match: 6. This CDR3 contains 16 residues. Per germline, CDR1 MNHNS and CDR2 SASEGT. This CDR3 reads CASSEAGTVYNEKLFF. The CDR3, as DNA: TGTGCCAGCAGTGAAGCGGGGACAGTTTACAATGAAAAACTGTTTTTT.

This rearrangement joins TRBV11-2 to TRBJ2-7; D unclear. The CDR3 is made up of 14 amino acids. CDR1 and CDR2 from the germline V gene are SGHAT and FQNNGV. Trimming pared 1 base from V and 7 bases from J, leaving 14 bases between. The CDR3 DNA follows: TGTGCCAGCAGCTTAGTTCTAGGATCGAGGGAGCAGTACTTC. Protein product: CASSLVLGSREQYF.

The J gene is TRBJ2-1, the V gene TRBV7-2; D remains unclear. The CDR3 extends over 13 amino acids. Germline values: CDR1 SGHTA, CDR2 FQGNSA. The germline V and J ends were trimmed by 3 bases and 5 bases, with 8 bases remaining between them. DNA of the CDR3: TGTGCCAGCAGCTTCCACCCGGACAATGAGCAGTTCTTC. Protein sequence: CASSFHPDNEQFF.

V and J are TRBV5-8 and TRBJ2-3; the match to TRBD2 covers 7 bases. CDR1 SGHTS and CDR2 YDEGEE come from the germline V gene. This CDR3 comprises 16 residues. Trimming took 1 base from V and 5 from J; bases not matched to a gene: 10. The CDR3 region has the DNA TGTGCCAGCAGCTTGTTCGGGGGAGGGCCTATAGATACGCAGTATTTT. It specifies CASSLFGGGPIDTQYF.

V is TRBV21-1 and J is TRBJ1-5; the D call TRBD1 from the table was never checked on the DNA. TRBV21-1 counts as a pseudogene. The CDR3 spans 20 residues. CDR3 in DNA: TGTGCCAGCAGCAAAGTCGGTGGGGGCCCGAAACCGTACGGCAATCAGCCCCAGCATTTT. Its translation is CASSKVGGGPKPYGNQPQHF.

The chain couples TRBV6-5 to TRBJ1-1; D call uncertain. Germline CDR1 is MNHEY and CDR2 is SVGAGI. There are 14 residues in the CDR3. Trimming took 6 bases from V and 0 from J, leaving 11 bases between them. The CDR3 nucleotides read TGTGCCAGCAGCCAACATTCCATGAACACTGAAGCTTTCTTT. The encoded protein is CASSQHSMNTEAFF.

The rearrangement joins TRBV14 to TRBJ1-1; no firm D call. The germline V and J ends were trimmed by 4 bases and 0 bases, with 12 bases remaining between them. The CDR3 has 15 amino acids. Germline V gene lookup returns CDR1 SGHDN and CDR2 FVKESK. CDR3 loop: CASSPRVDLNTEAFF. CDR3 nucleotides: TGTGCCAGCAGCCCCCGGGTGGATTTGAACACTGAAGCTTTCTTT.

The chain is built from TRBV7-2 and TRBJ1-2; D is undetermined. This CDR3 is 15 amino acids long. Trimming cost V 2 bases and J 3 bases, with 13 bases left between them. Per germline, CDR1 SGHTA and CDR2 FQGNSA. Here the CDR3 reads CASSLRSGSDYGYTF. CDR3 coding DNA: TGTGCCAGCAGCTTAAGGAGTGGGTCCGACTATGGCTACACCTTC.

This clone was seen once. The V and J genes are TRBV10-3 and TRBJ1-1, with 7 positions matching TRBD1. The CDR3 totals 14 residues. Trimming took 10 bases from V and 1 from J; bases not matched to a gene: 9. CDR1 ENHRY and CDR2 SYGVKD come from the germline V gene. The CDR3 sequence: CATTRQGTNTEAFF. CDR3 nucleotides: TGTGCCACCACCCGACAGGGAACGAACACTGAAGCTTTCTTT.

The chain carries TRBV5-4 and TRBJ2-7, with 7 bases aligning to TRBD2. Germline V lookup: CDR1 SGHNT, CDR2 YYREEE (reference sequence). There are 15 residues in the CDR3. Germline trimming cut 4 bases from V and 5 bases from J; bases unmatched to any gene: 12. Here the CDR3 reads CASSTPGGSFHEQYF. DNA of the CDR3: TGTGCCAGCAGCACTCCTGGCGGGAGCTTCCACGAGCAGTACTTC.

CDR3 coding DNA: TGCAGTGCAACAGGGGGCCTGGAAGCTTTCTTT. Translation: CSATGGLEAFF. The chain recombines TRBV20-1 with TRBJ1-1, with TRBD1 matching 9 bases. Germline values: CDR1 DFQATT, CDR2 SNEGSKA (reference sequence). This CDR3 has 11 amino acids. J was trimmed by 8 bases and V by 6 bases; bases with no gene match: 4.

The genes are TRBV5-1 and TRBJ2-7; 7 bases agree with TRBD1. Germline assignment: CDR1 SGHRS and CDR2 YFSETQ. CDR3 length: 17 residues. The V and J ends lost 3 bases and 0 bases, in that order; junction bases with no gene match: 12. In nucleotides, the CDR3 is TGCGCCAGCAGCTCTGGGGGACCCCGGGACAGCTCCTACGAGCAGTACTTC. As protein: CASSSGGPRDSSYEQYF.

This clone was picked up a small number of times. The V and J genes are TRBV6-1 and TRBJ1-2; TRBD1 agrees at 12 bases. After removal of 3 bases from V and 13 bases from J, the junction contained 18 bases not matched to a gene. Germline V gene lookup returns CDR1 MNHNS and CDR2 SASEGT. The CDR3 sequence is 17 residues long. CDR3: CASSDHPGGQGAPGCTF. The DNA for the CDR3 is TGTGCCAGCAGTGATCATCCTGGGGGACAGGGGGCCCCCGGATGCACCTTC.

V and J are TRBV5-5 and TRBJ2-7; D is possibly TRBD1 (6 bases). The CDR3 has 15 residues. The ends were cut back, 5 bases at V and 2 bases at J, with 17 bases in the middle. Germline loops: CDR1 SGHKS, CDR2 YYEKEE (reference sequence). This CDR3 is CASSLEQGTTYEQYF. CDR3 coding DNA: TGTGCCAGCAGTTTAGAACAGGGCACCACCTACGAGCAGTACTTC.

This chain joins TRBV19 and TRBJ2-3, with D possibly TRBD1 on 5 matching bases. The CDR3 has 12 amino acids. Deletions cut 7 bases from V and 3 bases from J, with 8 bases between. CDR1 is LNHDA, CDR2 SQIVND, per germline (reference sequence). CDR3 DNA: TGTGCCAGTACAGGGCGGACAGATACGCAGTATTTT. Amino acid sequence: CASTGRTDTQYF.

In this sample, this clone turned up a few times. V and J are TRBV3-1 (or the pseudogene TRBV3-2) and TRBJ1-3, with D tentatively TRBD1 (5 bases). The germline V gene encodes CDR1 LGHDT and CDR2 YNNKEL (reference sequence). This CDR3 is built from 13 residues. V was trimmed by 4 bases and J by 6 bases, leaving 10 bases between them. CDR3 protein: CASSLAGVNTIYF. DNA for the CDR3: TGTGCCAGCAGCCTCGCGGGGGTAAACACCATATATTTT.

About this clone itself: At one end, the junction sequence differs from germline, possibly due to a read error. V usage is TRBV2 and J usage is TRBJ1-5; TRBD1 matches 9 bases. The V gene's germline CDR1 is SNHLY and CDR2 FYNNEI. The CDR3 runs 12 residues. The CDR3 region has the DNA TGTGCCAGCAGCACGAACTCGGGACAGGGTATTTTT. Translated: CASSTNSGQGIF.

The rearrangement uses TRBV7-8 and TRBJ2-7; 7 positions match TRBD2. J was trimmed by 1 base and V by 5 bases; bases with no gene match: 8. The CDR3 extends over 15 amino acids. Germline V CDR1 and CDR2: SGHVS, FQNEAQ. CDR3 sequence reads: CASSHTWGGSYEQYF. As DNA, the CDR3 is TGTGCCAGCAGCCATACCTGGGGGGGGTCCTACGAGCAGTACTTC.

The chain employs TRBV3-1 (or the pseudogene TRBV3-2) and TRBJ2-7, with D perhaps TRBD2 (6 bases). The CDR3 loop spans 16 amino acids. V lost 2 bases, J lost 6 bases, and 20 bases lay in between. CDR1 is LGHDT, CDR2 YNNKEL, per germline (reference sequence). The CDR3 sequence is CASSQIGGQGMAEQYF. The CDR3 nucleotides read TGTGCCAGCAGCCAAATCGGAGGGCAGGGCATGGCCGAGCAGTACTTC.

This clone was detected only once. J is TRBJ2-3 and V is TRBV5-1, with TRBD2 identical over 13 bases. J was trimmed by 6 bases and V by 4 bases; bases with no gene match: 11. CDR3 size: 17 residues. Germline lookup yields CDR1 SGHRS and CDR2 YFSETQ. The CDR3 sequence is CASSPEKLAGGPDTQYF. The DNA for the CDR3 is TGCGCCAGCAGCCCCGAAAAACTAGCGGGAGGGCCGGATACGCAGTATTTT.

V gene TRBV4-1 combines with J gene TRBJ2-2, with 7 bases that match TRBD1. This CDR3 comprises 17 residues. Germline V CDR1 and CDR2: MGHRA, YSYEKL. With 1 base clipped from V and 3 bases from J, the junction kept 8 bases outside the gene matches. CDR3: CASSQASGQLDTGELFF. CDR3 sequence (DNA): TGCGCCAGCAGCCAAGCTTCGGGACAGCTGGACACCGGGGAGCTGTTTTTT.

The V gene is TRBV5-1, the J gene TRBJ2-1, with D possibly TRBD2 on 5 matching bases. The CDR3 is 14 residues long. Germline CDR1 is SGHRS and CDR2 is YFSETQ. V dropped 0 bases and J dropped 9 bases, with 13 bases sitting between them. This CDR3 is CASSLVGSVVEQFF. The CDR3 coding sequence is TGCGCCAGCAGCTTGGTTGGTAGCGTCGTTGAGCAGTTCTTC.

A note on this clone: Other DNA sequences in this specimen translate into the identical CDR3. The chain couples TRBV20-1 to TRBJ1-1; a possible D gene is TRBD1 (6 bases). Trimming stripped 6 bases from V and 5 bases from J, with 10 bases between. Germline assignment: CDR1 DFQATT and CDR2 SNEGSKA (reference sequence). This CDR3 spans 11 amino acids. The DNA for the CDR3 is TGCAGTGCCAAAAGGGGGACTGAAGCTTTCTTT. This gives the protein CSAKRGTEAFF.